The next 5 T cell receptor beta chains were all read from a single sample in a study of cytotoxic CD8 clonotypes in ibrutinib-treated CLL. Some clones are missing from TCRdb's copy, which holds only in-frame ones; the method was immunoSEQ multiplex PCR. This table holds nearly 300,000 clones, 76% found once. The sequencing used PBMCs, collected at disease progression, from a patient treated with ibrutinib. These receptors were obtained from a human donor with chronic lymphocytic leukemia.

This chain connects TRBV5-1 to TRBJ1-2; 9 bases match TRBD1. V dropped 6 bases and J dropped 6; count of bases not matched to a gene: 12. Germline V lookup: CDR1 SGHRS, CDR2 YFSETQ. This CDR3 has 15 residues. CDR3 region: CASTRARTGEDGYTF. The DNA of the CDR3 is TGCGCCAGCACCAGAGCTAGGACAGGGGAAGATGGCTACACCTTC.

The chain carries TRBV19 and TRBJ2-2; D gene ambiguous. The V end lost 8 bases, the J end lost 0 bases, and 19 bases lay between the germline ends. Germline V gene sequence: CDR1 LNHDA, CDR2 SQIVND (reference sequence). The CDR3 length is 17 residues. Here the CDR3 DNA reads TGTGCCAGTCACGTCGGCCAAACATTCGCGAACACCGGGGAGCTGTTTTTT. As protein: CASHVGQTFANTGELFF. Using reference TRBV19 and TRBJ2-2 for the parts outside the CDR3, the full variable domain is DGGITQSPKYLFRKEGQNVTLSCEQNLNHDAMYWYRQDPGQGLRLIYYSQIVNDFQKGDIAEGYSVSREKKESFPLTVTSAQKNPTAFYLCASHVGQTFANTGELFFGEGSRLTVL.

J is TRBJ2-1 and V is TRBV5-1; 8 bases align to TRBD2. Unmatched junction bases numbered 5, after V lost 0 bases and J lost 6 bases. Per the germline V gene, CDR1 is SGHRS and CDR2 is YFSETQ. CDR3 size: 15 residues. CDR3 nucleotide sequence: TGCGCCAGCAGCTTGGCCCCGGGACTAGGCAATGAGCAGTTCTTC. This translates into CASSLAPGLGNEQFF.

This clone turned up a few times. This rearrangement joins TRBV10-3 to TRBJ1-1; 9 nucleotides align to TRBD1. V shed 7 bases and J 6 bases; nucleotides not matched to a gene: 9. Germline-derived CDR1 and CDR2 are ENHRY and SYGVKD. This CDR3 comprises 14 residues. The CDR3 is CAITRDRETSEAFF. Written as DNA, the CDR3 is TGTGCCATCACCCGGGACAGGGAAACCTCTGAAGCTTTCTTT.

This chain connects TRBV7-3 to TRBJ1-1; D is unresolved. V lost 1 base and J lost 7, with 10 bases in between. In germline, CDR1 is SGHTA, CDR2 FQGTGA. The CDR3 runs 13 residues. The CDR3 spells CASSLRENHEAFF. CDR3 nucleotides: TGTGCCAGCAGCTTAAGGGAAAACCATGAAGCTTTCTTT.